The sequence of this TCR beta chain was determined in a study of T cells in Graves' hyperthyroidism and ophthalmopathy. V shed 3 bases and J 4 bases; nucleotides not matched to a gene: 11. The germline V gene encodes CDR1 SEHNR and CDR2 FQNEAQ (reference sequence). This CDR3 comprises 17 residues. TCR beta CDR3 regions were amplified from RNA. First-round RT-PCR with HTBI primers amplified the TCR CDR3 region. TCRdb re-called the multiplex PCR reads with MiXCR, one entry per CDR3 protein. In the table there are around 720,000 distinct CDR3 sequences, 35% of which are singletons. The sequencing input was blood. The rearrangement links TRBV7-9 to TRBJ2-2, with 7 bases fitting TRBD1. The sequence derives from a woman in her 40s with Graves' hyperthyroidism. The CDR3 DNA reads as TGTGCCAGCAGCTTGAAGACAGGGCCTGAGAGCACCGGGGAGCTGTTTTTT. It translates to CASSLKTGPESTGELFF. Using reference TRBV7-9 and TRBJ2-2 for the parts outside the CDR3, the full variable domain is DTGVSQNPRHKITKRGQNVTFRCDPISEHNRLYWYRQTLGQGPEFLTYFQNEAQLEKSRLLSDRFSAERPKGSFSTLEIQRTEQGDSAMYLCASSLKTGPESTGELFFGEGSRLTVL.